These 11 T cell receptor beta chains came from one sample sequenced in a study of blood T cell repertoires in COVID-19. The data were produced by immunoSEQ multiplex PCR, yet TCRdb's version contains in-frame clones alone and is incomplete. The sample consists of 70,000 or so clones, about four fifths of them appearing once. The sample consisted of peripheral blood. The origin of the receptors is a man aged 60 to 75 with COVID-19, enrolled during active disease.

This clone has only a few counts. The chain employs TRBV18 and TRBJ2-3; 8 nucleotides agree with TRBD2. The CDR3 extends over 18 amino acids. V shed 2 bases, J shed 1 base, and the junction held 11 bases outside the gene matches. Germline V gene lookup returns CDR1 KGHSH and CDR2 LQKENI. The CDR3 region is CASSPWEREPEGTDTQYF. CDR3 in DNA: TGTGCCAGCTCACCATGGGAGCGGGAGCCCGAGGGCACAGATACGCAGTATTTT. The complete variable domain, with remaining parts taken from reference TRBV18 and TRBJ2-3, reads NAGVMQNPRHLVRRRGQEARLRCSPMKGHSHVYWYRQLPEEGLKFMVYLQKENIIDESGMPKERFSAEFPKEGPSILRIQQVVRGDSAAYFCASSPWEREPEGTDTQYFGPGTRLTVL.

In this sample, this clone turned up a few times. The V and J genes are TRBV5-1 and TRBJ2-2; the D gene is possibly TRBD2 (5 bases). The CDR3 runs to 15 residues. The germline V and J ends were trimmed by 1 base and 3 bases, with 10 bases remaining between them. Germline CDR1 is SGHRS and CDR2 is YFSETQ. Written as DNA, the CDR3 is TGCGCCAGCAGCTTGACTAGGCTGTACACCGGGGAGCTGTTTTTT. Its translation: CASSLTRLYTGELFF.

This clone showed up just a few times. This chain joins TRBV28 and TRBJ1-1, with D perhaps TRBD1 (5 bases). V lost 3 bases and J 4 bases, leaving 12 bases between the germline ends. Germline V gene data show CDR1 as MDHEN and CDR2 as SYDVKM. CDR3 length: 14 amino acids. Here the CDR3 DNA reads TGTGCCAGCAGTTTGCAGTACGGGGGCACTGAAGCTTTCTTT. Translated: CASSLQYGGTEAFF.

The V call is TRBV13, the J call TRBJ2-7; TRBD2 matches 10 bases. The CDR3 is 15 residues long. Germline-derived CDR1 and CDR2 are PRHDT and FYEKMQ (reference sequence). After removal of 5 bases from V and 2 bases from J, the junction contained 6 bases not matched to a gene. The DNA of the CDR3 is TGTGCCAGCAGCCTCCGGACTAGCGGCACCTACGAGCAGTACTTC. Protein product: CASSLRTSGTYEQYF.

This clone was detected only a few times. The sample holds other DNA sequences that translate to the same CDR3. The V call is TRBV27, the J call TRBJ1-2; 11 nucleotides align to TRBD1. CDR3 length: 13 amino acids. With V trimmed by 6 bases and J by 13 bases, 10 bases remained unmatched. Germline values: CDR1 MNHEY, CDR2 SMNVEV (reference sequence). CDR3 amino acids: CASRGVDRGRTTF. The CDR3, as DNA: TGTGCCAGCAGGGGGGTGGACAGGGGGCGAACCACCTTC.

CDR3 region: CASRTVYTQYF. The CDR3 DNA reads as TGTGCCAGCAGGACTGTATATACGCAGTATTTT. This chain connects TRBV6-5 to TRBJ2-3; D uncertain. The CDR3 is 11 residues long. In germline, CDR1 is MNHEY, CDR2 SVGAGI. Deletions cut 6 bases from V and 7 bases from J, with 8 bases between.

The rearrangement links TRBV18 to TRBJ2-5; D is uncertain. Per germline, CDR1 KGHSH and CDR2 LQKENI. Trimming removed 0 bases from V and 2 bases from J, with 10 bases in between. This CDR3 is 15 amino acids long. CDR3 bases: TGTGCCAGCTCACCACCTTCCGGTGTGCAAGAGACCCAGTACTTC. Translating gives CASSPPSGVQETQYF.

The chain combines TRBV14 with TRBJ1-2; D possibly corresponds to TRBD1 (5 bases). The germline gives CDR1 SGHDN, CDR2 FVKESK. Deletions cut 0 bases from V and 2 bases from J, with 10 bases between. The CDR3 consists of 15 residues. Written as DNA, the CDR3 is TGTGCCAGCAGCCAAGACGGGGGTTTGAACTATGGCTACACCTTC. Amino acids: CASSQDGGLNYGYTF. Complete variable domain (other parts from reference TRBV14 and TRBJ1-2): EAGVTQFPSHSVIEKGQTVTLRCDPISGHDNLYWYRRVMGKEIKFLLHFVKESKQDESGMPNNRFLAERTGGTYSTLKVQPAELEDSGVYFCASSQDGGLNYGYTFGSGTRLTVV.

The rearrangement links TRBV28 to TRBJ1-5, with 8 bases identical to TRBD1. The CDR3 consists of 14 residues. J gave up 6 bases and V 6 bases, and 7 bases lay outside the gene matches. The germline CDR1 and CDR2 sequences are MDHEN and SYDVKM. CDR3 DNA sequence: TGTGCCAGCAGGACGACAGGGGAGAGTCAGCCCCAGCATTTT. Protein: CASRTTGESQPQHF.

The CDR3 loop reads CASSPLGGSDTEAFF. CDR3 DNA: TGTGCCAGCAGCCCCCTGGGAGGGTCGGACACTGAAGCTTTCTTT. The genes are TRBV11-2 and TRBJ1-1; D gene uncertain. The CDR3 is 15 amino acids. V lost 5 bases, J lost 3 bases, and 16 bases lay in between. From germline, CDR1 is SGHAT and CDR2 FQNNGV.

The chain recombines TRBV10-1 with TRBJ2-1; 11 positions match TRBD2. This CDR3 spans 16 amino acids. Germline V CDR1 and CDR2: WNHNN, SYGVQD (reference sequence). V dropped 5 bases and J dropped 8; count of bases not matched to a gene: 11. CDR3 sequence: CASSYTTSGSKDEQFF. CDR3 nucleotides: TGCGCCAGCAGTTATACCACTAGCGGGAGTAAAGATGAGCAGTTCTTC.